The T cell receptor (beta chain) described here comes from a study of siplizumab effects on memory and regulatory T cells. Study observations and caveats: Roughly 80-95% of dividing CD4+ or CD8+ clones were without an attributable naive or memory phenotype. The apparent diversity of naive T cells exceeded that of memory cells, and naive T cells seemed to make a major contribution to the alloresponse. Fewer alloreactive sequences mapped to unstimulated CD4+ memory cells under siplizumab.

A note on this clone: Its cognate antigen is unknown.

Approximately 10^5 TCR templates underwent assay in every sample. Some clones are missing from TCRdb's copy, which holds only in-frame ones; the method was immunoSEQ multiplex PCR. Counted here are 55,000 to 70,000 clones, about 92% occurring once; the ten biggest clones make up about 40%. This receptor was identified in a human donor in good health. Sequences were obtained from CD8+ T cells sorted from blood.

CDR3 protein: CASRRLRDRGYEQYF. CDR3 nucleotides: TGTGCAAGTCGCAGACTAAGGGACAGGGGCTACGAGCAGTACTTC. The chain links TRBV12-2 to TRBJ2-7; the table's TRBD1 call for D was not verified on the DNA. TRBV12-2 is tagged as a pseudogene. This CDR3 has 15 amino acids.